The entry below describes one T cell receptor (beta chain). Its target is not known. Using immunoSEQ multiplex PCR, the repertoire was profiled, and TCRdb retains in-frame clones only, with some absent. The table includes about 54,000 clones, roughly nine tenths detected once. This entry is derived from a study of OX40 agonist ivuxolimab in advanced cancers. Study-level findings and limits: On average, CD8+ T cells had more expanded clones than CD4+.

V lost 0 bases, J lost 2 bases, and 6 bases stayed unmatched. Per the germline V gene, CDR1 is SGHRS and CDR2 is YFSETQ. The length of the CDR3 is 16 residues. The starting material was CD4+ or CD8+ T cells sorted from blood, obtained in a trial of the OX40 agonist ivuxolimab. The rearrangement links TRBV5-1 to TRBJ2-7, with 9 nucleotides matching TRBD2. This clonotype originated in an adult with an advanced solid tumor such as melanoma, head and neck, liver or kidney cancer. The CDR3 sequence is CASSLALASGAYEQYF. CDR3 sequence (DNA): TGCGCCAGCAGCTTGGCCTTGGCTAGCGGGGCCTACGAGCAGTACTTC.